This passage covers 27 T cell receptor beta chains from one sample sequenced in a study of tumor and adjacent non-tumor tissue in lung cancer. This sample's RNA came from whole unsorted tissue. Three rounds of nested PCR, following a modified ARM-PCR protocol, produced the TCRbeta library. MiXCR, applied by TCRdb to the multiplex PCR reads, yields one record per CDR3 protein. The table records some 120,000 distinct CDR3 sequences, 66% of them present only once. Material for sequencing was lung tumor tissue. The receptors here all came from a man aged 25-45 years with non-small cell lung cancer.

Regarding this clonotype: Being one base from a much bigger clone, this may be a read error. The chain has TRBV29-1 and TRBJ2-1; TRBD2 aligns across 8 bases. There are 12 residues in the CDR3. Germline loops: CDR1 SQVTM, CDR2 ANQGSEA. CDR3 region: CGGGRAYNEQFF. CDR3 coding DNA: TGCGGCGGGGGGCGGGCATACAATGAGCAGTTCTTC.

Turning to this clonotype: Possible read error: a much larger clone is one base away. The chain combines TRBV12-3 or TRBV12-4 with TRBJ2-4; D may correspond to TRBD1 or TRBD2 (6 bases each). The CDR3 contains 13 residues. Trimming took off 8 bases at V and 0 bases at J, with 8 bases between the two ends. CDR3 protein: CASEGGAKNIQYF. DNA for the CDR3: TGTGCCAGCGAGGGGGGAGCCAAAAACATTCAGTACTTC.

Comments on this clonotype: A much larger clone sits a single nucleotide away, making a read error possible. The rearrangement uses TRBV12-3 or TRBV12-4 and TRBJ1-2, with D unresolved. The CDR3 is made up of 13 amino acids. The CDR3 DNA reads TGTGTCAGCAGTCCAGACATAGGCTATGGCTACACCTTC. It translates to CVSSPDIGYGYTF.

This clonotype came up a few times. V gene TRBV12-3 or TRBV12-4 combines with J gene TRBJ2-7; TRBD2 matches 9 bases. V shed 5 bases and J 4 bases; nucleotides not matched to a gene: 0. The CDR3 contains 12 residues. CDR3 sequence reads: CASSTSGYEQYF. The CDR3 DNA sequence: TGTGCCAGCAGTACTAGCGGGTACGAGCAGTACTTC.

About this clonotype: This sequence may be a read error, since a much larger clone differs from it by one base. The DNA of the CDR3 is TGTGCCAGCAGTTACTTACAGGGGTCGACCCTCCACTTT. Amino acid sequence: CASSYLQGSTLHF. J is TRBJ1-6 and V is TRBV6-5, with 7 bases aligning to TRBD1. This CDR3 spans 13 amino acids. The junction had 5 bases not matched to a gene; V was cut back by 1 base and J by 14 bases. Germline CDR1 reads MNHEY; CDR2 reads SVGAGI.

Note on this clonotype: A much larger clone lies a single base off, so this may be a read error. V and J are TRBV29-1 and TRBJ1-1; unclear D gene. The CDR3 sequence is 12 residues long. Germline loops: CDR1 SQVTM, CDR2 ANQGSEA. Trimming removed 3 bases from V and 5 bases from J, with 10 bases in between. The CDR3 protein is CSVERDATEAFF. CDR3 DNA sequence: TGCAGCGTTGAGAGGGATGCAACTGAAGCTTTCTTT.

Comments on this clonotype: Because it lacks the conserved phenylalanine or tryptophan at the end, this CDR3 is likely a read error. The rearrangement joins TRBV11-3 to TRBJ2-3; D may be TRBD2 (5 bases). In germline, CDR1 is SGHNT, CDR2 YENEEA. Trimming left V 1 base short and J 5 bases short, with 7 bases between. The CDR3 runs to 13 residues. The CDR3 DNA reads TGTGCCAGCAGCTTAGGGGAGAGAGATACGCAGTATTCT. This sequence encodes CASSLGERDTQYS.

For this clonotype: Given a much more abundant clone one base away, this may be a read error. The V and J genes are TRBV29-1 and TRBJ2-2, with D perhaps given as TRBD1 or TRBD2 (5 bases each). This CDR3 has 13 amino acids. V was clipped by 4 bases and J by 7 bases, with 13 bases between them. Germline CDR1 reads SQVTM; CDR2 reads ANQGSEA. The CDR3 nucleotides read TGCAGCGTTGGGGGGTGGGCCTGCGGGGAGCTGTTTTTT. This encodes CSVGGWACGELFF.

Ten or more counts support this clonotype. The chain is built from TRBV29-1 and TRBJ2-1; D unresolved. The ends were cut back, 1 base at V and 6 bases at J, with 10 bases in the middle. This CDR3 spans 13 amino acids. Germline lookup yields CDR1 SQVTM and CDR2 ANQGSEA. In nucleotides, the CDR3 is TGCAGCGTTGAAGGGGAAAGCCTCAATGAGCAGTTCTTC. Its translation: CSVEGESLNEQFF.

Details on this clonotype: Its ends do not fully match the called genes, so a read error is possible. This chain joins TRBV20-1 and TRBJ2-7, with 7 positions matching TRBD2. This CDR3 region has 14 residues. The V gene's germline CDR1 is DFQATT and CDR2 SNEGSKA (reference sequence). The CDR3 DNA reads TGCAGTGTTAAGCTTGCGGGAGTTGGCTACGAGCAGTATTTC. Its protein product is CSVKLAGVGYEQYF.

In the case of this clonotype: Since no conserved phenylalanine or tryptophan closes the CDR3, a read error is the likely cause. The V and J genes are TRBV29-1 and TRBJ2-5, with TRBD1 matching over 11 bases. The germline V gene has CDR1 SQVTM and CDR2 ANQGSEA. The V gene end was trimmed by 6 bases and the J gene end by 5 bases; junction bases not matched to a gene: 11. The CDR3 covers 15 residues. Here the CDR3 DNA reads TGCAGCGTAGACGCCGGGACAGGGGGTCGGGAGACCCAGTACTAC. It codes for CSVDAGTGGRETQYY.

This clonotype was found many times. The V gene is TRBV6-5, the J gene TRBJ2-5, with D perhaps TRBD2 (5 bases). Trimming pared 4 bases from V and 5 bases from J, leaving 17 bases between. Germline CDR1 MNHEY, CDR2 SVGAGI. This CDR3 is built from 15 residues. CDR3 sequence: CASSWPPRLFETQYF. CDR3 coding DNA: TGTGCCAGCAGTTGGCCCCCTAGACTATTTGAGACCCAGTACTTC.

Remarks on this clonotype: At one of its ends the junction is not consistent with the germline gene, which may arise from a read error. The J gene is TRBJ2-5, the V gene TRBV2; no clear D. The CDR3 extends over 12 amino acids. The germline V gene encodes CDR1 SNHLY and CDR2 FYNNEI. The chain's CDR3 is CASSGWRESQYF. CDR3 nucleotide sequence: TGTGCCAGCAGTGGTTGGCGAGAGTCCCAGTACTTC.

This clonotype was seen a few times. The rearrangement links TRBV6-6 to TRBJ2-2, with 10 bases aligning to TRBD1. V shed 2 bases, J shed 4 bases, and the junction held 1 base outside the gene matches. This CDR3 is built from 15 residues. CDR1 is MNHNY, CDR2 SVGAGI, per germline (reference sequence). The CDR3 reads CASSYGDRGTGELFF. CDR3 nucleotide sequence: TGTGCCAGCAGTTACGGGGACAGGGGCACCGGGGAGCTGTTTTTT.

As concerns this clonotype: This could be a read error, since a much larger clone is one nucleotide away. The CDR3 loop reads CASRLGTNEKLFF. The DNA for the CDR3 is TGTGCCAGCAGGTTAGGGACTAATGAAAAACTGTTTTTT. The V call is TRBV12-3 or TRBV12-4, the J call TRBJ1-4; no clear D. This CDR3 region has 13 residues.

This sequence joins TRBV5-1 and TRBJ2-3; either TRBD1 or TRBD2 may supply D (5 bases each). The CDR3 covers 13 residues. V was shortened by 4 bases and J by 3 bases, with 9 bases between the two germline ends. CDR1 and CDR2 (germline): SGHRS, YFSETQ. This CDR3 reads CASSGGLTDTQYF. CDR3 bases: TGCGCCAGCAGCGGGGGTCTAACAGATACGCAGTATTTT.

This clonotype was seen just once. This chain links TRBV12-3 or TRBV12-4 with TRBJ2-5; D is possibly TRBD2 (5 bases). The CDR3 runs to 16 residues. V shed 1 base and J shed 2 bases, with 14 bases lying between them. The CDR3 DNA sequence: TGTGCCAGCAGTTTAGGTCGAGGGCCTAGACAAGAGACCCAGTACTTC. It encodes CASSLGRGPRQETQYF.

The V call is TRBV24-1, the J call TRBJ2-5; 8 bases are shared with TRBD1. V gave up 4 bases and J gave up 5 bases; unmatched junction bases: 11. The V gene's germline CDR1 is KGHDR and CDR2 SFDVKD. The CDR3 totals 16 residues. In nucleotides, the CDR3 is TGTGCCACCAGTGAACAAGGACAGGGTTTGAGGGAGACCCAGTACTTC. It encodes CATSEQGQGLRETQYF.

This clonotype was seen a single time. It may be a read error: a sequence one base away is much more abundant. The chain couples TRBV6-2 or TRBV6-3 to TRBJ2-7; 7 nucleotides align to TRBD2. V shed 10 bases, J shed 0 bases, and the junction held 12 bases outside the gene matches. Looked up from germline, CDR1 is MNHEY and CDR2 is SVGEGT. CDR3 length: 15 amino acids. CDR3 amino acids: CANSERGANSYEQYF. Written as DNA, the CDR3 is TGTGCCAACAGCGAGCGGGGTGCCAACTCCTACGAGCAGTACTTC.

This clonotype was counted many times. The chain couples TRBV29-1 to TRBJ2-7; D may be TRBD1 or TRBD2 (5 bases each). Germline CDR1 reads SQVTM; CDR2 reads ANQGSEA. The V end lost 5 bases, the J end lost 4 bases, and 12 bases lay between the germline ends. The CDR3 is 12 amino acids. Here the CDR3 reads CSVLGTSYEQYF. CDR3 in DNA: TGCAGCGTTTTGGGGACCTCTTACGAGCAGTACTTC.

This chain connects TRBV29-1 to TRBJ2-3, with D possibly being TRBD2 (5 bases). Trimming cost V 6 bases and J 12 bases, with 22 bases left between them. The CDR3 loop spans 13 amino acids. CDR1 and CDR2 (germline): SQVTM, ANQGSEA. CDR3: CSVTSAPGDSQYF. CDR3 sequence (DNA): TGCAGCGTCACCAGCGCGCCCGGGGATAGTCAGTATTTT.

As for this clonotype: Here the CDR3 omits its conserved ending phenylalanine or tryptophan, so a read error is the likely source. V usage is TRBV11-1 and J usage is TRBJ1-2; D unresolved. The CDR3 loop spans 13 amino acids. The germline V gene encodes CDR1 SGHAT and CDR2 FQDESV (reference sequence). Deletions cut 2 bases from V and 8 bases from J, with 12 bases between. The CDR3 sequence: CASSLSPVGGYTS. CDR3 nucleotide sequence: TGTGCCAGCAGCTTATCCCCGGTAGGCGGCTACACCTCC.

A note on this clonotype: One end of the junction is discordant with germline, which a read error may explain. The chain has TRBV6-5 and TRBJ2-3; D gene ambiguous. This CDR3 spans 15 amino acids. Germline-derived CDR1 and CDR2 are MNHEY and SVGAGI. CDR3 loop: CVSSYKGILPDTQYF. CDR3 DNA sequence: TGTGTCAGCAGTTATAAGGGAATCTTGCCAGATACGCAGTATTTT.

The chain combines TRBV5-1 with TRBJ2-3; D is unclear. V lost 4 bases to trimming and J lost 5 bases, with 5 bases between them. Germline lookup yields CDR1 SGHRS and CDR2 YFSETQ. There are 11 residues in the CDR3. The CDR3, as DNA: TGCGCCAGCAGCCATGAAGATACGCAGTATTTT. Translating it yields CASSHEDTQYF.

This chain uses TRBV20-1 with TRBJ2-3; perhaps TRBD2 as D (7 bases). The V gene lost 6 bases and the J gene lost 0 bases, with 22 bases spanning the gap. The CDR3 covers 17 residues. The germline V gene encodes CDR1 DFQATT and CDR2 SNEGSKA (reference sequence). The CDR3 DNA reads TGCAGTGCCAAGGGACTATTGGGGGCCGCTAGCACAGATACGCAGTATTTT. Translated, it gives CSAKGLLGAASTDTQYF.

The chain is built from TRBV13 and TRBJ1-6; maybe TRBD1 (5 bases). Germline V gene sequence: CDR1 PRHDT, CDR2 FYEKMQ (reference sequence). The CDR3 consists of 15 residues. CDR3 protein: CTNSSRDFRGSPLHF. The CDR3, as DNA: TGTACCAACAGCTCTCGGGACTTTCGTGGTTCACCCCTCCACTTT.

The sample holds one count of this clonotype. Given a much more abundant clone one base away, this may be a read error. This chain joins TRBV29-1 and TRBJ2-7; TRBD1 is a possible D gene (6 bases). The CDR3 is 12 residues long. The ends were cut back, 6 bases at V and 3 bases at J, with 12 bases in the middle. Germline CDR1 reads SQVTM; CDR2 reads ANQGSEA. In nucleotides, the CDR3 is TGCAGCGTGGGGGCCGGGAACTACGAGCAGTACTTC. Protein sequence: CSVGAGNYEQYF.